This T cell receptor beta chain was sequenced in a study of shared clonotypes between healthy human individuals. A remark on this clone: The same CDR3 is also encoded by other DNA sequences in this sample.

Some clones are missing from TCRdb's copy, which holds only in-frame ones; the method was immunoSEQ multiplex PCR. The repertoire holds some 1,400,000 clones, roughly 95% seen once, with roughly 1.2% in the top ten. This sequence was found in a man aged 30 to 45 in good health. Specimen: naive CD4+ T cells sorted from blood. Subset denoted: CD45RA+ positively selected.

The CDR3 region has the DNA TGTGCCAGCTCACCAGTCGGGCGGAGCTCCTACGAGCAGTACTTC. It yields the protein CASSPVGRSSYEQYF. The chain recombines TRBV18 with TRBJ2-7; the D is unclear. Trimming removed 2 bases from V and 0 bases from J, with 11 bases in between. The CDR3 spans 15 residues. The germline gives CDR1 KGHSH, CDR2 LQKENI.